Below, one TCR beta chain is given with its context. Its antigen is currently unknown. This CDR3 spans 16 amino acids. CDR1 is LNHNV and CDR2 is YYDKDF in the germline V gene (reference sequence). Trimming removed 4 bases from V and 0 bases from J, with 16 bases in between. This sample is part of a study of shared clonotypes between healthy human individuals. Broader study findings: Generation of non-shared clonotypes was less probable than generation of clonotypes shared by all four donors. Sequencing depth was expected to influence donor clonotype sharing.

Assay: immunoSEQ multiplex PCR; the TCRdb copy retains only in-frame clones and omits some. The top ten hold less than 0.25% of the sample, which has about 800,000 clones, about 96% seen once. Selected positively for CCR7 and CD45RO-negative, naive CD8 cells excluded terminally differentiated effector memory CD45RA+ cells. This chain connects TRBV15 to TRBJ2-7; the D gene is possibly TRBD2 (6 bases). Sequenced sample: naive CD8+ T cells sorted from blood. This receptor was identified in a man aged 25-40 years in good health. Here the CDR3 reads CATSTPGAWSSYEQYF. In DNA form, the CDR3 reads TGTGCCACCAGCACCCCGGGAGCGTGGAGCTCCTACGAGCAGTACTTC.